These T cell receptor beta chains were read from a single sample in a study of cytomegalovirus exposure and HLA in healthy donors. Assay: immunoSEQ multiplex PCR; the TCRdb copy retains only in-frame clones and omits some. The data hold about 97,000 clones, with about 75% observed a single time. The specimen sequenced was PBMCs. These receptors all come from a man aged 50 or older in good health and CMV-seronegative. Each CDR3 is given with its conserved first and last residue. The order of the fields is CDR3 protein, CDR3 DNA, D gene, V gene, clone size, J gene. The D gene is left open where the match is weak. Size is omitted from some rows. Given values are once, few, many or a class for expanded clones.

CDR3aa: CASSEGHEQYF; CDR3nt: TGTGCCAGCAGTGAGGGCCACGAGCAGTACTTC; d_gene: .; v_gene: TRBV6-6; abundance: .; j_gene: TRBJ2-7
CDR3aa: CASSLAGTGANEQYF; CDR3nt: TGTGCCAGCAGCTTAGCGGGGACAGGGGCCAACGAGCAGTACTTC; d_gene: TRBD1; v_gene: TRBV7-9; abundance: .; j_gene: TRBJ2-7
CDR3aa: CASSLVPRDRGQGETQYF; CDR3nt: TGTGCCAGCAGCTTAGTCCCCCGGGACAGGGGGCAGGGAGAGACCCAGTACTTC; d_gene: TRBD1; v_gene: TRBV11-1; abundance: .; j_gene: TRBJ2-5
CDR3aa: CASGGGTQYF; CDR3nt: TGTGCCAGCGGGGGGGGTACCCAGTACTTC; d_gene: TRBD2; v_gene: TRBV6-5; abundance: .; j_gene: TRBJ2-5
CDR3aa: CASSPGEFNQPQHF; CDR3nt: TGCGCCAGCAGCCCCGGGGAGTTCAATCAGCCCCAGCATTTT; d_gene: .; v_gene: TRBV5-1; abundance: .; j_gene: TRBJ1-5
CDR3aa: CASRVSGQGSNEQFF; CDR3nt: TGTGCCAGCAGGGTTTCGGGACAGGGGTCCAATGAGCAGTTCTTC; d_gene: TRBD1; v_gene: TRBV6-1; abundance: .; j_gene: TRBJ2-1
CDR3aa: CASSPVERLSTDTQYF; CDR3nt: TGTGCCAGCAGCCCCGTTGAGCGGCTTAGCACAGATACGCAGTATTTT; d_gene: .; v_gene: TRBV28; abundance: .; j_gene: TRBJ2-3
CDR3aa: CASSRGRMDEQFF; CDR3nt: TGTGCCAGCAGCCGAGGGAGAATGGATGAGCAGTTCTTC; d_gene: .; v_gene: TRBV4-2; abundance: few; j_gene: TRBJ2-1
CDR3aa: CASSLAWLAEQFF; CDR3nt: TGTGCCAGCAGCTTGGCCTGGCTAGCGGAGCAGTTCTTC; d_gene: .; v_gene: TRBV5-5; abundance: .; j_gene: TRBJ2-1
CDR3aa: CASSLDRDSYTGELFF; CDR3nt: TGTGCCAGCAGCTTGGACCGGGACAGCTACACCGGGGAGCTGTTTTTT; d_gene: TRBD1; v_gene: TRBV5-6; abundance: .; j_gene: TRBJ2-2
CDR3aa: CASSPPRGTGKDGELFF; CDR3nt: TGTGCCAGCTCACCACCTCGGGGGACAGGGAAGGACGGGGAGCTGTTTTTT; d_gene: TRBD1; v_gene: TRBV18; abundance: .; j_gene: TRBJ2-2
CDR3aa: CASSQSGTGLEQYF; CDR3nt: TGTGCCAGCAGCCAATCCGGGACAGGGCTCGAGCAGTACTTC; d_gene: TRBD1; v_gene: TRBV11-3; abundance: .; j_gene: TRBJ2-7
CDR3aa: CASSPGLGTAIGNTIYF; CDR3nt: TGTGCCAGCAGTCCAGGACTCGGGACAGCTATTGGAAACACCATATATTTT; d_gene: TRBD1; v_gene: TRBV27; abundance: .; j_gene: TRBJ1-3
CDR3aa: CASSWDIEQYF; CDR3nt: TGTGCCAGCAGCTGGGACATCGAGCAGTACTTC; d_gene: .; v_gene: TRBV2; abundance: .; j_gene: TRBJ2-7
CDR3aa: CASSPDSGTRGQSLF; CDR3nt: TGCGCCAGCAGCCCAGACTCCGGGACAAGGGGCCAGTCCCTCTTC; d_gene: .; v_gene: TRBV5-1; abundance: .; j_gene: TRBJ1-2
CDR3aa: CSAEDGDTQYF; CDR3nt: TGCAGTGCTGAAGACGGGGATACGCAGTATTTT; d_gene: .; v_gene: TRBV20-1; abundance: .; j_gene: TRBJ2-3
CDR3aa: CASSPLAGDTQYF; CDR3nt: TGTGCCAGCAGCCCCCTAGCGGGGGATACGCAGTATTTT; d_gene: TRBD2; v_gene: TRBV7-2; abundance: .; j_gene: TRBJ2-3
CDR3aa: CASSFGTGRTYGYTF; CDR3nt: TGCGCCAGCAGCTTCGGGACAGGCCGTACCTATGGCTACACCTTC; d_gene: TRBD1; v_gene: TRBV5-1; abundance: once; j_gene: TRBJ1-2
CDR3aa: CASTERAGVAETQYF; CDR3nt: TGTGCCAGCACCGAGAGAGCGGGAGTGGCAGAGACCCAGTACTTC; d_gene: TRBD2; v_gene: TRBV6-5; abundance: .; j_gene: TRBJ2-5
CDR3aa: CASSERQNYGYTF; CDR3nt: TGTGCCAGCAGTGAAAGACAGAACTATGGCTACACCTTC; d_gene: .; v_gene: TRBV6-1; abundance: .; j_gene: TRBJ1-2
CDR3aa: CASSAGQGLYGYTF; CDR3nt: TGTGCCAGCAGTGCTGGACAGGGTCTCTATGGCTACACCTTC; d_gene: TRBD1; v_gene: TRBV28; abundance: once; j_gene: TRBJ1-2
CDR3aa: CASSLGLSLPTDTQYF; CDR3nt: TGTGCCAGCAGCTTAGGCCTAAGCCTCCCCACAGATACGCAGTATTTT; d_gene: .; v_gene: TRBV11-2; abundance: .; j_gene: TRBJ2-3
CDR3aa: CASSSFSETQYF; CDR3nt: TGTGCCAGCAGCTCCTTCTCGGAGACCCAGTACTTC; d_gene: .; v_gene: TRBV5-6; abundance: .; j_gene: TRBJ2-5
CDR3aa: CASSPPGQGAYEQYF; CDR3nt: TGTGCCAGCAGTCCCCCGGGACAGGGGGCGTACGAGCAGTACTTC; d_gene: TRBD1; v_gene: TRBV6-6; abundance: .; j_gene: TRBJ2-7
CDR3aa: CASSQRVTSPYNEQFF; CDR3nt: TGTGCCAGCAGCCAAAGAGTGACTAGCCCTTACAATGAGCAGTTCTTC; d_gene: TRBD2; v_gene: TRBV14; abundance: .; j_gene: TRBJ2-1
CDR3aa: CASRGANQPQHF; CDR3nt: TGTGCCAGCAGAGGGGCCAATCAGCCCCAGCATTTT; d_gene: .; v_gene: TRBV28; abundance: .; j_gene: TRBJ1-5
CDR3aa: CASSPGPGQGQETQYF; CDR3nt: TGCGCCAGCAGCCCGGGTCCGGGACAGGGACAAGAGACCCAGTACTTC; d_gene: TRBD1; v_gene: TRBV5-1; abundance: .; j_gene: TRBJ2-5
CDR3aa: CALIATNYGYTF; CDR3nt: TGTGCCTTGATAGCTACTAACTATGGCTACACCTTC; d_gene: .; v_gene: TRBV30; abundance: few; j_gene: TRBJ1-2
CDR3aa: CASSLGTGTEQYF; CDR3nt: TGTGCCAGCAGCCTCGGGACAGGGACCGAGCAGTACTTC; d_gene: TRBD1; v_gene: TRBV5-5; abundance: .; j_gene: TRBJ2-7
CDR3aa: CASSFPGLAGVSYEQYF; CDR3nt: TGTGCCAGCAGTTTCCCCGGACTAGCGGGAGTATCCTACGAGCAGTACTTC; d_gene: TRBD2; v_gene: TRBV28; abundance: .; j_gene: TRBJ2-7
CDR3aa: CASSRTGQGTQYF; CDR3nt: TGTGCCAGCAGCAGGACGGGTCAGGGGACGCAGTATTTT; d_gene: .; v_gene: TRBV6-5; abundance: .; j_gene: TRBJ2-3
CDR3aa: CASSERSSGGRSSYEQYF; CDR3nt: TGTGCCAGCAGTGAAAGGAGTAGCGGGGGCCGAAGCTCCTACGAGCAGTACTTC; d_gene: TRBD2; v_gene: TRBV6-1; abundance: .; j_gene: TRBJ2-7
CDR3aa: CASSFYRGTGGTQETQYF; CDR3nt: TGTGCCAGCAGCTTCTATAGGGGGACAGGGGGTACCCAAGAGACCCAGTACTTC; d_gene: TRBD1; v_gene: TRBV7-3; abundance: .; j_gene: TRBJ2-5
CDR3aa: CASRFSLQGHEQYF; CDR3nt: TGTGCCAGCCGGTTTTCTCTACAGGGCCACGAGCAGTACTTC; d_gene: .; v_gene: TRBV27; abundance: few; j_gene: TRBJ2-7
CDR3aa: CAISAAGGEPFNQPQHF; CDR3nt: TGTGCCATCAGTGCGGCAGGGGGAGAACCGTTCAATCAGCCCCAGCATTTT; d_gene: TRBD1; v_gene: TRBV10-3; abundance: .; j_gene: TRBJ1-5
CDR3aa: CASSATSGSLNEQFF; CDR3nt: TGTGCCAGCAGCGCCACTAGCGGGAGTTTAAATGAGCAGTTCTTC; d_gene: TRBD2; v_gene: TRBV9; abundance: .; j_gene: TRBJ2-1
CDR3aa: CASSLALGRGFDEAFF; CDR3nt: TGTGCCAGCAGCTTAGCGCTTGGCAGGGGATTTGATGAAGCTTTCTTT; d_gene: .; v_gene: TRBV7-9; abundance: .; j_gene: TRBJ1-1
CDR3aa: CASSIGTGGNQPQHF; CDR3nt: TGTGCCAGTAGTATCGGGACAGGGGGCAATCAGCCCCAGCATTTT; d_gene: TRBD1; v_gene: TRBV19; abundance: .; j_gene: TRBJ1-5
CDR3aa: CSVEGQSYEQYF; CDR3nt: TGCAGCGTGGAAGGACAGTCGTACGAGCAGTACTTC; d_gene: .; v_gene: TRBV29-1; abundance: .; j_gene: TRBJ2-7
CDR3aa: CASSLGQGLDEQFF; CDR3nt: TGCGCCAGCAGCTTGGGACAGGGGCTTGATGAGCAGTTCTTC; d_gene: TRBD1; v_gene: TRBV5-1; abundance: once; j_gene: TRBJ2-1
CDR3aa: CASSLTRQLSYGYTF; CDR3nt: TGTGCCAGCAGCTTGACCCGACAGCTAAGCTATGGCTACACCTTC; d_gene: .; v_gene: TRBV5-6; abundance: .; j_gene: TRBJ1-2
CDR3aa: CASSLSIAGLAGGPRTGELFF; CDR3nt: TGTGCCAGCAGTTTATCGATTGCCGGACTAGCGGGAGGGCCGCGAACCGGGGAGCTGTTTTTT; d_gene: TRBD2; v_gene: TRBV27; abundance: .; j_gene: TRBJ2-2
CDR3aa: CASSLSGEQYF; CDR3nt: TGTGCCAGCAGCTTGTCGGGCGAGCAGTACTTC; d_gene: .; v_gene: TRBV5-6; abundance: .; j_gene: TRBJ2-7
CDR3aa: CAISETGTGGEKLFF; CDR3nt: TGTGCCATCAGTGAAACCGGGACAGGGGGTGAAAAACTGTTTTTT; d_gene: TRBD1; v_gene: TRBV10-3; abundance: .; j_gene: TRBJ1-4
CDR3aa: CASSHSNTGELFF; CDR3nt: TGTGCCAGCAGCCATTCGAACACCGGGGAGCTGTTTTTT; d_gene: .; v_gene: TRBV7-2; abundance: .; j_gene: TRBJ2-2
CDR3aa: CASSFSSGGQDTQYF; CDR3nt: TGTGCCAGCAGCTTCTCTAGCGGGGGGCAAGATACGCAGTATTTT; d_gene: TRBD2; v_gene: TRBV11-2; abundance: .; j_gene: TRBJ2-3
CDR3aa: CASSSSGTGGLKETQYF; CDR3nt: TGCGCCAGCAGCTCCTCCGGGACAGGGGGACTAAAGGAGACCCAGTACTTC; d_gene: TRBD1; v_gene: TRBV5-1; abundance: .; j_gene: TRBJ2-5
CDR3aa: CASSPTGELFF; CDR3nt: TGTGCCAGTAGCCCTACCGGGGAGCTGTTTTTT; d_gene: .; v_gene: TRBV19; abundance: .; j_gene: TRBJ2-2
CDR3aa: CASSLVSGRGEQFF; CDR3nt: TGCGCCAGCAGCTTGGTTTCCGGTCGTGGTGAGCAGTTCTTC; d_gene: .; v_gene: TRBV5-1; abundance: few; j_gene: TRBJ2-1
CDR3aa: CASRTDGNQPQHF; CDR3nt: TGTGCCAGCAGGACCGACGGGAATCAGCCCCAGCATTTT; d_gene: .; v_gene: TRBV2; abundance: .; j_gene: TRBJ1-5
CDR3aa: CASSLDGFGEQYF; CDR3nt: TGCGCCAGCAGCTTGGACGGGTTTGGCGAGCAGTACTTC; d_gene: .; v_gene: TRBV5-1; abundance: .; j_gene: TRBJ2-7
CDR3aa: CASSLYAQTNYGYTF; CDR3nt: TGTGCCAGCAGTTTGTATGCACAGACTAACTATGGCTACACCTTC; d_gene: .; v_gene: TRBV28; abundance: .; j_gene: TRBJ1-2
CDR3aa: CASSQRLAGVPGTDTQYF; CDR3nt: TGTGCCAGCAGCCAGAGACTAGCGGGTGTTCCGGGCACAGATACGCAGTATTTT; d_gene: TRBD2; v_gene: TRBV7-3; abundance: .; j_gene: TRBJ2-3
CDR3aa: CASSPHRGTAKNIQYF; CDR3nt: TGCGCCAGCAGCCCTCACAGGGGGACAGCCAAAAACATTCAGTACTTC; d_gene: TRBD1; v_gene: TRBV4-1; abundance: .; j_gene: TRBJ2-4
CDR3aa: CASSLDRGPNYGYTF; CDR3nt: TGTGCCAGCAGCCTAGACAGGGGTCCTAACTATGGCTACACCTTC; d_gene: TRBD1; v_gene: TRBV6-5; abundance: .; j_gene: TRBJ1-2
CDR3aa: CASSLRRGSYNEQFF; CDR3nt: TGTGCCAGCAGCTTACGCAGGGGCTCCTACAATGAGCAGTTCTTC; d_gene: .; v_gene: TRBV7-9; abundance: .; j_gene: TRBJ2-1
CDR3aa: CATSGTVQETQYF; CDR3nt: TGTGCCACCTCCGGGACAGTCCAAGAGACCCAGTACTTC; d_gene: TRBD1; v_gene: TRBV2; abundance: .; j_gene: TRBJ2-5
CDR3aa: CATSRETGNTEAFF; CDR3nt: TGTGCCACCAGCAGAGAGACAGGTAACACTGAAGCTTTCTTT; d_gene: .; v_gene: TRBV15; abundance: .; j_gene: TRBJ1-1